Shown below are 2 T cell receptor beta chains from a single sample sequenced in a study of cytomegalovirus exposure and HLA in healthy donors. PCR involved 60 Vbeta and 13 Jbeta primers. The data were produced by immunoSEQ multiplex PCR, yet TCRdb's version contains in-frame clones alone and is incomplete. The sample includes some 99,000 clones, roughly 76% of them seen just once. The sequenced material came from PBMCs. The source of these receptors is a female donor in good health and CMV-seronegative.

This clone was picked up a small number of times. The chain uses TRBV28 and TRBJ2-1; D perhaps matches TRBD2 (5 bases). The V gene lost 1 base and the J gene lost 6 bases, with 13 bases spanning the gap. CDR1 is MDHEN, CDR2 SYDVKM, per germline. The CDR3 totals 15 residues. CDR3: CASSLLAGAANEQFF. CDR3 sequence (DNA): TGTGCCAGCAGTTTATTGGCGGGTGCCGCCAATGAGCAGTTCTTC.

The V gene is TRBV4-3, the J gene TRBJ2-7; D possibly corresponds to TRBD2 (5 bases). The V and J ends lost 4 bases and 3 bases respectively, with 10 bases between them. Germline CDR1 and CDR2: LGHNA and YSLEER. The CDR3 consists of 13 residues. CDR3 in amino acids: CASSRGEYYEQYF. The CDR3 DNA sequence: TGCGCCAGCAGCCGGGGAGAGTACTACGAGCAGTACTTC.